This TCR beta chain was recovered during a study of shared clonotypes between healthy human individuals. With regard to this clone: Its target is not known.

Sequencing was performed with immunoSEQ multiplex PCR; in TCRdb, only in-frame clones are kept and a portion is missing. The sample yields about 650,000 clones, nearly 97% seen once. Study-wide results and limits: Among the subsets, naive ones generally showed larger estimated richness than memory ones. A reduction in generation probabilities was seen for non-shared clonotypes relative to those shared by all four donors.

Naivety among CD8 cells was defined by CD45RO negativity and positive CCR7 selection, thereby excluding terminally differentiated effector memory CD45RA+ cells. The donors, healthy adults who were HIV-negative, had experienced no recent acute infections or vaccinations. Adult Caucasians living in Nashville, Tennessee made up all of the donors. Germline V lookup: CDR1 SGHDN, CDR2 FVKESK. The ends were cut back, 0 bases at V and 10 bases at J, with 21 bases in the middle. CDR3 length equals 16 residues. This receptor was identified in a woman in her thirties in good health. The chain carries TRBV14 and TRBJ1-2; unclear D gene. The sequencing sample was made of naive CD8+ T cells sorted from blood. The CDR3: CASSQDHSPYGNAYTF. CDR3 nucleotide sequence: TGTGCCAGCAGCCAAGATCACAGCCCTTATGGTAATGCCTACACCTTC.